This TCR beta chain was found in a study of glioma-infiltrating T cells. Amplification of TCR alpha and beta CDR3 regions from RNA used iRepertoire nested multiplex PCR. Each CDR3 protein is one row after TCRdb ran MiXCR on the multiplex PCR reads. The sample records more than 350,000 distinct CDR3 sequences, approximately 42% being singletons. This clonotype was found many times. From germline, CDR1 is MNHNS and CDR2 SASEGT. The CDR3 totals 16 residues. The V segment lost 5 bases and the J segment 5 bases; nucleotides outside the gene matches: 8. V usage is TRBV6-1 and J usage is TRBJ2-5; 13 bases align to TRBD2. This TCR derives from a human donor with low-grade glioma or glioblastoma, undergoing nonglioma brain surgery, or in good health (not recorded which). The sequencing input was glioma tissue, nonneoplastic brain tissue, or PBMCs (not recorded which). The CDR3 DNA follows: TGTGCCAGCAGTCCCGGACTAGCGGGAGTCGGGGAGACCCAGTACTTC. It specifies CASSPGLAGVGETQYF.